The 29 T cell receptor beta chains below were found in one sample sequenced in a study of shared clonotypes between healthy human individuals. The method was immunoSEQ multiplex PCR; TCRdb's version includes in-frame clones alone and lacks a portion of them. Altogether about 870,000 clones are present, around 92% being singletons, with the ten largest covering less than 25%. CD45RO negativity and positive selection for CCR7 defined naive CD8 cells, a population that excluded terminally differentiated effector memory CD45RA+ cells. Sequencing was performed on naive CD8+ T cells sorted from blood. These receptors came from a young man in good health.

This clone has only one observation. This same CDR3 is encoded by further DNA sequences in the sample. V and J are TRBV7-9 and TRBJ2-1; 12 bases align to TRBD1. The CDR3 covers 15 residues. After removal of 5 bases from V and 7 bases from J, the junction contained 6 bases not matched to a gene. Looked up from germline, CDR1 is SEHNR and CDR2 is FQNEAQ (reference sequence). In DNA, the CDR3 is TGTGCCAGCAGCCCCCGGGACAGGGGGCATAATGAGCAGTTCTTC. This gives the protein CASSPRDRGHNEQFF.

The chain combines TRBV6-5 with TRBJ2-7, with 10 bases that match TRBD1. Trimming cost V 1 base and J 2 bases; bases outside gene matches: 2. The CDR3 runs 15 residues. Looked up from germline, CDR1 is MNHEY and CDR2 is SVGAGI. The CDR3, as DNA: TGTGCCAGCAGTTACTTTGGACAGGGGGCCTACGAGCAGTACTTC. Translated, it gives CASSYFGQGAYEQYF.

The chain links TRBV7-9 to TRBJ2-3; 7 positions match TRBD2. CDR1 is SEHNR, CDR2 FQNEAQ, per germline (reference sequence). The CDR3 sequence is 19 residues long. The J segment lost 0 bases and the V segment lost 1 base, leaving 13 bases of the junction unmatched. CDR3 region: CASSLVPGGGPGSTDTQYF. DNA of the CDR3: TGTGCCAGCAGCTTAGTTCCGGGGGGAGGTCCCGGGAGCACAGATACGCAGTATTTT.

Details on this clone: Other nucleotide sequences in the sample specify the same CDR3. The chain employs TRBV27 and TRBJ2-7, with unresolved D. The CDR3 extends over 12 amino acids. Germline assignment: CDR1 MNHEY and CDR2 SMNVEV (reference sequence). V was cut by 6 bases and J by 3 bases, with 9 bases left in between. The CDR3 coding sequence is TGTGCCAGCAGCCTAGACGGCTACGAGCAGTACTTC. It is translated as CASSLDGYEQYF.

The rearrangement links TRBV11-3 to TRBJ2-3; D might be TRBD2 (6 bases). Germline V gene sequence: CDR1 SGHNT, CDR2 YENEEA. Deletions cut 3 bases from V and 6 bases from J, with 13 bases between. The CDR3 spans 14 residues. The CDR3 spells CASSLRGRGDTQYF. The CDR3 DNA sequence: TGTGCCAGCAGCTTGCGGGGCCGCGGGGATACGCAGTATTTT.

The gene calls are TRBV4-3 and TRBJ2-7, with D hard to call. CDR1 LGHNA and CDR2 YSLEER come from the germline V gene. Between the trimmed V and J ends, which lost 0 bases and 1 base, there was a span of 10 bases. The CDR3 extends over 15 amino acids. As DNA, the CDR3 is TGCGCCAGCAGCCAAGAGAGTATGGGATCCTACGAGCAGTACTTC. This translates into CASSQESMGSYEQYF.

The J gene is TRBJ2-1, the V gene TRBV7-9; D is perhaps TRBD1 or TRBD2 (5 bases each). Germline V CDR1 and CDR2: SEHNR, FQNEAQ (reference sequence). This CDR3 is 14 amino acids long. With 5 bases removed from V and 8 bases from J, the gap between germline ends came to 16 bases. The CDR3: CASSAGTPSDEQFF. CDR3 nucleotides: TGTGCCAGCAGCGCCGGGACCCCCTCGGATGAGCAGTTCTTC.

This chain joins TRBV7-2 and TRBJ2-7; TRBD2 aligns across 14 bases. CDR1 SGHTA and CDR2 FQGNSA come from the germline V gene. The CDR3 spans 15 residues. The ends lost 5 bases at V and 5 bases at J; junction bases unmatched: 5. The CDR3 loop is CASSLGLAGVNEQYF. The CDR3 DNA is TGTGCCAGCAGCCTGGGACTAGCGGGAGTTAACGAGCAGTACTTC.

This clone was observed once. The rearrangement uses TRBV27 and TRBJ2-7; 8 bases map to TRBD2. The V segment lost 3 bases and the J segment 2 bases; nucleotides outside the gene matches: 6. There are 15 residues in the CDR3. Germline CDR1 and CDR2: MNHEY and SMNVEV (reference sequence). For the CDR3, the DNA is TGTGCCAGCAGTTTTTCTCGGGGGGGCGCCTACGAGCAGTACTTC. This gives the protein CASSFSRGGAYEQYF.

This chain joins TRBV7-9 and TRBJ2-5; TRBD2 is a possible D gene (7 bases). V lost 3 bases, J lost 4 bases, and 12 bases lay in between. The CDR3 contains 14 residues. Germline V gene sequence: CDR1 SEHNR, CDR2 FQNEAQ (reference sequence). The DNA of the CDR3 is TGTGCCAGCAGCTTGAGGGGGGGATTAGAGACCCAGTACTTC. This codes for CASSLRGGLETQYF.

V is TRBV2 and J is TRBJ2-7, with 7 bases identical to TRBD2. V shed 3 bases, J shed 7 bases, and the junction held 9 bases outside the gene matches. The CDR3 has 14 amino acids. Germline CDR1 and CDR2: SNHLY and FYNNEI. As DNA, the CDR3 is TGTGCCAGCAGTGAGGTGGCGGGAGCGGATGAGCAGTACTTC. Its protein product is CASSEVAGADEQYF.

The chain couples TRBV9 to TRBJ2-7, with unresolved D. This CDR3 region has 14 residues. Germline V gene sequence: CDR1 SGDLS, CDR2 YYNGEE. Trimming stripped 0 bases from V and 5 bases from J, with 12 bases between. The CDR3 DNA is TGTGCCAGCAGCGTAGAGGGCCTCAACAACGAGCAGTACTTC. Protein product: CASSVEGLNNEQYF. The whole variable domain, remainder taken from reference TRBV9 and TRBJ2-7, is DSGVTQTPKHLITATGQRVTLRCSPRSGDLSVYWYQQSLDQGLQFLIQYYNGEERAKGNILERFSAQQFPDLHSELNLSSLELGDSALYFCASSVEGLNNEQYFGPGTRLTVT.

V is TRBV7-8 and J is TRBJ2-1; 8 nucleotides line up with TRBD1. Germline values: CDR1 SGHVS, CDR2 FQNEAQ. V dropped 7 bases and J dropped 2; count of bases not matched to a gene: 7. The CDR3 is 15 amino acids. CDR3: CASTSDRVPYNEQFF. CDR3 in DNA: TGTGCCAGCACCTCGGACAGGGTCCCCTACAATGAGCAGTTCTTC.

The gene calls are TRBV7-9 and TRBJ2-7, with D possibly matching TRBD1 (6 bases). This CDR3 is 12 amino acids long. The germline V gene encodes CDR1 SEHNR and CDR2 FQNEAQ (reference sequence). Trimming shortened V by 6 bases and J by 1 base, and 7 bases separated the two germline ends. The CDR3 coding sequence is TGTGCCAGCAGTGACAGGTCCTACGAGCAGTACTTC. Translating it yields CASSDRSYEQYF.

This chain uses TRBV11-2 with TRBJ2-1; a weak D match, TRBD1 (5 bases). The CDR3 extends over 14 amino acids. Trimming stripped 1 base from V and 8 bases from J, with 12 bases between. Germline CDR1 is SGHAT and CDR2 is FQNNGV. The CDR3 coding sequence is TGTGCCAGCAGCTTAGCCAGTATCAGGGATGAGCAGTTCTTC. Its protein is CASSLASIRDEQFF.

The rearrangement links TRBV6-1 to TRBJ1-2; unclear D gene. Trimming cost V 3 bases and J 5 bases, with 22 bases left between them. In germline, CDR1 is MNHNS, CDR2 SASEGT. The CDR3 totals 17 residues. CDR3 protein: CASSDGEGPWISYGYTF. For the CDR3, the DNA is TGTGCCAGCAGTGACGGTGAAGGGCCCTGGATTTCATATGGCTACACCTTC.

The CDR3 bases are TGTGCCAGCAGCTACTCGGGGGCGGCAGACTACGAGCAGTACTTC. It specifies CASSYSGAADYEQYF. The chain combines TRBV11-2 with TRBJ2-7; D may be TRBD1 or TRBD2 (6 bases each). V shed 4 bases and J shed 3 bases, with 16 bases lying between them. CDR3 length equals 15 residues. Germline loops: CDR1 SGHAT, CDR2 FQNNGV.

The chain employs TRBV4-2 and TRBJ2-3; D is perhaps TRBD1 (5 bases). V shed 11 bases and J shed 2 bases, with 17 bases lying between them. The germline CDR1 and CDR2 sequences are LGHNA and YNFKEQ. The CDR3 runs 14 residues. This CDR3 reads CAVGANQFTDTQYF. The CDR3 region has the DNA TGTGCCGTTGGGGCAAACCAGTTCACAGATACGCAGTATTTT.

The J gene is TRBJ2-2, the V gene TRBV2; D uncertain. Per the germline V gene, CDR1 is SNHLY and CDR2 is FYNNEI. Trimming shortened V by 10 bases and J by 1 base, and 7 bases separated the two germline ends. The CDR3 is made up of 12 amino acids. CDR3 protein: CATFKNTGELFF. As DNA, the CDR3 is TGTGCCACTTTTAAGAACACCGGGGAGCTGTTTTTT. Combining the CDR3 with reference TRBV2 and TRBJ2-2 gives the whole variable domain EPEVTQTPSHQVTQMGQEVILRCVPISNHLYFYWYRQILGQKVEFLVSFYNNEISEKSEIFDDQFSVERPDGSNFTLKIRSTKLEDSAMYFCATFKNTGELFFGEGSRLTVL.

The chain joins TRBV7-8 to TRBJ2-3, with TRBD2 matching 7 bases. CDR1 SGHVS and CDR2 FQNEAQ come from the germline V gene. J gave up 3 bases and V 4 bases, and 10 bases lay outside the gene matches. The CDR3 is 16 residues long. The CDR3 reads CASSSLAGLVTDTQYF. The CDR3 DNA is TGTGCCAGCAGCTCCTTAGCGGGCCTGGTGACAGATACGCAGTATTTT. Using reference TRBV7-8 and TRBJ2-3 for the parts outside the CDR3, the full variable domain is GAGVSQSPRYKVAKRGQDVALRCDPISGHVSLFWYQQALGQGPEFLTYFQNEAQLDKSGLPSDRFFAERPEGSVSTLKIQRTQQEDSAVYLCASSSLAGLVTDTQYFGPGTRLTVL.

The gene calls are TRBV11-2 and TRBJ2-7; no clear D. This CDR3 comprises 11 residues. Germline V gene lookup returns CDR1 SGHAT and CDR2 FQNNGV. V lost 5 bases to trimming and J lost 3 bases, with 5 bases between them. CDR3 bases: TGTGCCAGCAGCGTAAACTACGAGCAGTACTTC. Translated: CASSVNYEQYF.

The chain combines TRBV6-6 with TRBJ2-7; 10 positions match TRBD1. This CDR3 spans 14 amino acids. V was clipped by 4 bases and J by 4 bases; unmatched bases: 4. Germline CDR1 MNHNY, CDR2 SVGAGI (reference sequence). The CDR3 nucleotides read TGTGCCAGCAGTTCCCGGGACAGGGGATACGAGCAGTACTTC. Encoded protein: CASSSRDRGYEQYF.

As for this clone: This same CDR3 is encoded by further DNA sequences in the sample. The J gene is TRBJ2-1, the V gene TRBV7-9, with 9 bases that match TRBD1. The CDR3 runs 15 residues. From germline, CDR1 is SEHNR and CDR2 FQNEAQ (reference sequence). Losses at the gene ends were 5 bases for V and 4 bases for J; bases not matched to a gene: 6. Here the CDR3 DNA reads TGTGCCAGCAGCCCCCGGGACAGGGCTTACAATGAGCAGTTCTTC. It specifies CASSPRDRAYNEQFF.

CDR3 in amino acids: CASSLRGGREKLFF. In DNA, the CDR3 is TGTGCCAGCAGTTTAAGAGGGGGTAGGGAAAAACTGTTTTTT. V and J are TRBV27 and TRBJ1-4, with a weak D call TRBD1 (6 bases). Germline V gene data show CDR1 as MNHEY and CDR2 as SMNVEV (reference sequence). The germline V and J ends were trimmed by 2 bases and 8 bases, with 12 bases remaining between them. This CDR3 spans 14 amino acids.

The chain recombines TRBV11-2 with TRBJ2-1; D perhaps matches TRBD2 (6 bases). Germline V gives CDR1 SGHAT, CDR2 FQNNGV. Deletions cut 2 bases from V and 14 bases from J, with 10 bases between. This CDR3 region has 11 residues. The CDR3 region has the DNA TGTGCCAGCAGCTTAAAGGGACTGGAGTTCTTC. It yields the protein CASSLKGLEFF.

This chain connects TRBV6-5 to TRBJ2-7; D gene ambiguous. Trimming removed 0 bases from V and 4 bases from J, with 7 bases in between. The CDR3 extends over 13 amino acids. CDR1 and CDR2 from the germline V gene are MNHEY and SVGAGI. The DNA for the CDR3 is TGTGCCAGCAGTTACTCCCCACTTTACGAGCAGTACTTC. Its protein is CASSYSPLYEQYF.

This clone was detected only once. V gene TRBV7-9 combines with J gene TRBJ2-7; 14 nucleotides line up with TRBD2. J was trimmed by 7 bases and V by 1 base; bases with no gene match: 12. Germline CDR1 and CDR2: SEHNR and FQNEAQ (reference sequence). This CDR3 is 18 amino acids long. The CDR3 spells CASSLGGLAGGPRREQYF. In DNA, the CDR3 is TGTGCCAGCAGCTTAGGCGGACTAGCGGGAGGCCCACGGCGTGAGCAGTACTTC.

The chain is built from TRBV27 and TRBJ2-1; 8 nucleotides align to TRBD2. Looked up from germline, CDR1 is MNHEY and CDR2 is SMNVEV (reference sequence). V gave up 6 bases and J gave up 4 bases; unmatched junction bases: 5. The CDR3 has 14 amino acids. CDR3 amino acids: CASRYSGIYNEQFF. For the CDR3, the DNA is TGTGCCAGCAGGTATAGCGGGATTTACAATGAGCAGTTCTTC.

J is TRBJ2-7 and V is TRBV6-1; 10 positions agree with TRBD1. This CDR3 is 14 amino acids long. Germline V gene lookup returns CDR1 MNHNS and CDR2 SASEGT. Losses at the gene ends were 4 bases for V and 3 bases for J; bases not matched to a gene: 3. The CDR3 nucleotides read TGTGCCAGCAGTGGCCGGGACAGGGGCTACGAGCAGTACTTC. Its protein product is CASSGRDRGYEQYF.